These T cell receptor beta chains were read from a single sample in a study of cytomegalovirus exposure and HLA in healthy donors. Profiled with immunoSEQ multiplex PCR; TCRdb holds only in-frame clones, not every one. There are approximately 140,000 clones in the sample; about 90% occur only once, and around 8% lies in the top ten. What was sequenced was PBMCs. The receptors here all came from a woman aged 18-35 years in good health and CMV-seropositive. Both conserved end residues are part of each CDR3. Each record gives: V gene, clone size, J gene, D gene, CDR3 DNA, CDR3 protein. The D gene is left open where the match is weak. Clone sizes are given selectively: once, few, many, or a class where the clone is expanded.

>TRBV2|-|TRBJ2-2|-
TGTGCCAGCCGACGCGACAGACAAAACACCGGGGAGCTGTTTTTT
CASRRDRQNTGELFF
>TRBV19|-|TRBJ1-2|-
TGTGCCAGTAGTATAGATGGGGGGAACTATGGCTACACCTTC
CASSIDGGNYGYTF
>TRBV5-6|-|TRBJ1-5|TRBD1
TGTGCCAGCAGCTTGGCACAGGGGAATCAGCCCCAGCATTTT
CASSLAQGNQPQHF
>TRBV6-5|-|TRBJ2-1|TRBD1
TGTGCCAGCAACCTCCCAGGGGGACAGTACAATGAGCAGTTCTTC
CASNLPGGQYNEQFF
>TRBV6-6|-|TRBJ1-2|TRBD1
TGTGCCAGCAGCGACAGGGAAAAGAACTATGGCTACACCTTC
CASSDREKNYGYTF
>TRBV27|-|TRBJ2-2|TRBD2
TGTGCCAGCAGTTTACCACCCTCTAGCGGGTGGAGTGCCGGGGAGCTGTTTTTT
CASSLPPSSGWSAGELFF
>TRBV7-8|-|TRBJ1-5|-
TGTGCCAGCAGCTTAGGACTTGTGGGCAATCAGCCCCAGCATTTT
CASSLGLVGNQPQHF
>TRBV2|-|TRBJ2-3|TRBD1
TGTGCCAGCAGGAAGAGACAGGGAATCCTTTCAATCAACACAGATACGCAGTATTTT
CASRKRQGILSINTDTQYF
>TRBV28|few|TRBJ1-5|-
TGTGCCAGCAGTCCCCCAGCCCAGGGTTATCAGCCCCAGCATTTT
CASSPPAQGYQPQHF
>TRBV5-1|-|TRBJ1-2|-
TGCGCCAGCAGCTTACGGGATTCGGCTAACTATGGCTACACCTTC
CASSLRDSANYGYTF
>TRBV5-1|-|TRBJ2-7|TRBD2
TGCGCCAGCAGAGGAGCGGGAACGATCTACGAGCAGTACTTC
CASRGAGTIYEQYF
>TRBV10-3|-|TRBJ1-5|TRBD1
TGTGCCATCAGTGCGGGACAGAATAGCAATCAGCCCCAGCATTTT
CAISAGQNSNQPQHF
>TRBV7-8|few|TRBJ1-4|-
TGTGCCAGCAGCTTAGTGGGCAGTGCAGGCGAAAAACTGTTTTTT
CASSLVGSAGEKLFF
>TRBV28|-|TRBJ1-1|-
TGTGCCAGCACGGGCACTGAAGCTTTCTTT
CASTGTEAFF
>TRBV7-9|-|TRBJ2-1|-
TGTGCCAGCAGCTTTCCCCAGGGTGTCTACAATGAGCAGTTCTTC
CASSFPQGVYNEQFF
>TRBV19|-|TRBJ1-5|TRBD1
TGTGCCAGTAGTTTAAGACAGGGCGATTATAGCAATCAGCCCCAGCATTTT
CASSLRQGDYSNQPQHF
>TRBV5-8|-|TRBJ1-4|TRBD1
TGTGCCAGCAGCCTGCCGGGACAGGGAGATGAAAAACTGTTTTTT
CASSLPGQGDEKLFF
>TRBV19|-|TRBJ2-5|TRBD1
TGTGCCAGTAGTACACGGACAGGTGCCCAAGAGACCCAGTACTTC
CASSTRTGAQETQYF
>TRBV4-1|-|TRBJ2-5|TRBD2
TGCGCCAGCAGCCAAGGGGTTAGCGGGGGAGGTGAGACCCAGTACTTC
CASSQGVSGGGETQYF
>TRBV5-1|-|TRBJ1-2|TRBD1
TGCGCCAGCAACGACAGGGGGGCCTATGGCTACACCTTC
CASNDRGAYGYTF
>TRBV18|-|TRBJ2-4|-
TGTGCCAGCTCCCCCGGCGGGTCAAACATTCAGTACTTC
CASSPGGSNIQYF
>TRBV7-8|-|TRBJ2-7|TRBD1
TGTGCCAGCAGCCCCCAGGGACAGGGTTACGAGCAGTACTTC
CASSPQGQGYEQYF
>TRBV16|-|TRBJ1-1|-
TGTGCCAGCAGCCAATCAGGAGGGATCCTAAACACTGAAGCTTTCTTT
CASSQSGGILNTEAFF
>TRBV7-2|-|TRBJ1-4|-
TGTGCCAGCAGGCAGGGTTACACGGGAGGAAATGAAAAACTGTTTTTT
CASRQGYTGGNEKLFF
>TRBV5-1|-|TRBJ2-5|-
TGCGCCAGCAGCTTCGGAGCACAAGAGACCCAGTACTTC
CASSFGAQETQYF
>TRBV6-6|-|TRBJ1-4|-
TGTGCCAGCAGCACCTACGGCGGCAAACTGTTTTTT
CASSTYGGKLFF
>TRBV5-1|few|TRBJ2-3|TRBD2
TGCGCCAGCAGCTTGGCCGCGGCTAGCGGACCTTTGGGTACGCAGTATTTT
CASSLAAASGPLGTQYF
>TRBV7-9|-|TRBJ2-7|-
TGTGCCAGCAGCTTAGAGGGGCCCAATTACGAGCAGTACTTC
CASSLEGPNYEQYF
>TRBV5-1|-|TRBJ2-1|TRBD1
TGCGCCAGCAGCTTGACGGGACAGGGGGCTGAGCAGTTCTTC
CASSLTGQGAEQFF
>TRBV7-3|once|TRBJ2-3|-
TGTGCCAGCAGCTCCTTAGTGACTAGAACCTTGCAGTATTTT
CASSSLVTRTLQYF
>TRBV27|-|TRBJ1-6|TRBD1
TGTGCCAGCAGCCTAAACAGGGGGTTCTATAATTCACCCCTCCACTTT
CASSLNRGFYNSPLHF
>TRBV2|-|TRBJ2-7|TRBD2
TGTGCCAGCAGTGAAGCGCGGGACGGGGGGAGCTTC
CASSEARDGGSF